Below, one T cell receptor beta chain is given with its context. These data originate in a study of blood T cell repertoires in COVID-19. Study background: Both acute and convalescent COVID-19 samples were obtained from the United States, Italy and Spain. In each case, the material was cDNA or gDNA derived from T cells, B-cell-depleted T cells, or PBMCs.

The assay was immunoSEQ multiplex PCR, and TCRdb's table has in-frame clones only and misses some. Here the sample spans some 320,000 clones, around 90% being singletons. Germline V CDR1 and CDR2: GTSNPN, SVGIG (reference sequence). CDR3 length: 14 amino acids. Trimming took 0 bases from V and 5 from J, leaving 13 bases between them. Among Cohort 3 donors, those recovered had two negative PCRs, clearance, or symptom resolution. Sequencing was performed on PBMCs or T cells enriched from blood (not recorded which). The chain carries TRBV30 and TRBJ2-5, with a possible D match to TRBD2 (6 bases). This clonotype originated in a man between 60 and 75 years old who had recovered from COVID-19. In DNA, the CDR3 is TGTGCCTGGAGTGTACAGGCTAGCGAGGAGACCCAGTACTTC. Its translation: CAWSVQASEETQYF.